Detailed here is one TCR beta chain. Trimming took off 0 bases at V and 9 bases at J, with 9 bases between the two ends. The CDR3 runs 13 residues. Germline V lookup: CDR1 SGHNT, CDR2 YENEEA. These data come from a study of beta chain features in type 1 diabetes. The study reverse transcribed the entire isolated RNA, so it sequenced expressed TCRB transcripts. The average for stem cell-like memory T cell samples was approximately 980,000 reads. The assay was immunoSEQ multiplex PCR, and TCRdb's table has in-frame clones only and misses some. Of tens of thousands of clones in the sample, under 35% were seen once.

This sequence was found in a woman aged 18 to 35 in good health. The genes are TRBV11-3 and TRBJ2-1, with D possibly matching TRBD1 (6 bases). The sequenced sample consisted of stem cell memory CD4+ T cells from blood. The CDR3 coding sequence is TGTGCCAGCAGCTTAGAGGGGGCGGGTGAGCAGTTCTTC. Translation gives CASSLEGAGEQFF.